These T cell receptor beta chains were read from a single sample in a study of blood T cell repertoires in COVID-19. TCRdb's table, derived via immunoSEQ multiplex PCR, lists solely in-frame clones and lacks some. This table holds more than 250,000 clones, 70% to 90% found once. Source material: PBMCs or T cells enriched from blood (not recorded which). All receptors come from a woman aged 40 to 55 who had recovered from COVID-19. Both conserved end residues are part of each CDR3. The order of the fields is clone size, D gene, V gene, J gene, CDR3 DNA, CDR3 protein. D genes are given only for firm matches. Clone size is shown for a subset of rows, as once, few, many or a class of expanded clone.

NA	TRBD2	TRBV7-2	TRBJ2-1	TGTGCCAGCAGCCGTAGGGCAGCGGGAGGAAGCCACAATGAGCAGTTCTTC	CASSRRAAGGSHNEQFF
NA	NA	TRBV9	TRBJ1-5	TGTGCCAGCAGCCCTTGGGTGGGGGCTTATAGCAATCAGCCCCAGCATTTT	CASSPWVGAYSNQPQHF
NA	NA	TRBV19	TRBJ2-6	TGTGCCAGTAGCCTTGCTGGGGCCAACGTCCTGACTTTC	CASSLAGANVLTF
NA	TRBD2	TRBV2	TRBJ2-7	TGTGCCAGCAGTGGAACTAGCGGGAGGGCCAGCGAGCAGTACTTC	CASSGTSGRASEQYF
NA	TRBD2	TRBV24-1	TRBJ2-5	TGTGCCACCAGGGGGACTAGCGGGAATCAAGAGACCCAGTACTTC	CATRGTSGNQETQYF
NA	TRBD2	TRBV11-2	TRBJ2-2	TGTGCCAGCAGGGCCGGGACTAGCGGGATTCGGAACACCGGGGAGCTGTTTTTT	CASRAGTSGIRNTGELFF
NA	TRBD2	TRBV7-6	TRBJ2-1	TGTGCCAGCAGCAAAGACGGACTAGCAGCCTACAATGAGCAGTTCTTC	CASSKDGLAAYNEQFF
NA	NA	TRBV28	TRBJ1-6	TGTGCCAGCAGCCACCAAGGCCCGAGCGATAATTCACCCCTCCACTTT	CASSHQGPSDNSPLHF
NA	TRBD1	TRBV7-2	TRBJ1-2	TGTGCCAGCAGCTTAATGATGTCAGGGGGCGCCGGTGGCTACACCTTC	CASSLMMSGGAGGYTF
NA	TRBD2	TRBV19	TRBJ2-7	TGTGCCAGTAGTCTCACTAGCGGGACCTACGAGCAGTACTTC	CASSLTSGTYEQYF
NA	TRBD1	TRBV30	TRBJ1-2	TGTGCCTGGAGTGCACAGGGGTACTATGGCTACACCTTC	CAWSAQGYYGYTF
NA	TRBD2	TRBV7-2	TRBJ2-5	TGTGCCACCCACGTGGGCGGGAGATTAGAGACCCAGTACTTC	CATHVGGRLETQYF
few	TRBD2	TRBV18	TRBJ2-2	TGTGCCAGCTCACCTGGCTCCTCGACTAGCGGGAGGAAGAAGAGCACCGGGGAGCTGTTTTTT	CASSPGSSTSGRKKSTGELFF
NA	TRBD2	TRBV2	TRBJ2-7	TGTGCCAGCTTGTCCGGGAGGGCCCGGTACGAGCAGTACTTC	CASLSGRARYEQYF
few	NA	TRBV14	TRBJ2-2	TGTGCCAGCAGCCAATACGGGGAGCTGTTTTTT	CASSQYGELFF
NA	TRBD1	TRBV5-8	TRBJ2-7	TGTGCCAGCAGTACCGGGACAGGGGCGGCCTACGAGCAGTACTTC	CASSTGTGAAYEQYF
NA	TRBD2	TRBV9	TRBJ2-5	TGTGCCAGCACCCTAGCGGGAGGGCTCGGGGAGACCCAGTACTTC	CASTLAGGLGETQYF
NA	NA	TRBV21-1	TRBJ2-1	TGTGCCACCACGCCGAGAGGGAAGGGGGATGAGCAGTTCTTC	CATTPRGKGDEQFF
NA	NA	TRBV9	TRBJ2-7	TGTGCCAGCAGCGCCTCACGACAAGGGCTAGCGCCTTCCTACGAGCAGTACTTC	CASSASRQGLAPSYEQYF
NA	NA	TRBV6-5	TRBJ2-4	TGTGCCAGCAGCTCTCCAGGGGCTGGAAACATTCAGTACTTC	CASSSPGAGNIQYF
NA	NA	TRBV5-1	TRBJ2-2	TGCGCCAGCAGCCAGGCGCCGGCCCCGAACACCGGGGAGCTGTTTTTT	CASSQAPAPNTGELFF
few	NA	TRBV7-9	TRBJ2-4	TGTGCCAGCAGCTTAGCGCAGGGAGGTTTGGCCAAAAACATTCAGTACTTC	CASSLAQGGLAKNIQYF
NA	NA	TRBV19	TRBJ1-2	TGTGCCAGTAGTATAGTTGGGGGCACCTTCTATGGCTACACCTTC	CASSIVGGTFYGYTF
NA	NA	TRBV7-9	TRBJ2-3	TGTGCCAGCAGCCGAGCGGTCCCTACGCAGTATTTT	CASSRAVPTQYF
NA	TRBD2	TRBV19	TRBJ2-6	TGTGCCAGTAGGCTGCTGGGGGGGGTTTCTGGGGCCAACGTCCTGACTTTC	CASRLLGGVSGANVLTF
NA	NA	TRBV19	TRBJ2-1	TGTGCCGCACAGGGTCCGGAATTGGACAATGAGCAGTTCTTC	CAAQGPELDNEQFF
NA	NA	TRBV9	TRBJ2-3	TGTGCCGGATTGGCGGAGCAGTATTTT	CAGLAEQYF
NA	NA	TRBV19	TRBJ2-3	TGTGCCAGTAGCCTCGGTCTGCCTAGCACAGATACGCAGTATTTT	CASSLGLPSTDTQYF